This T cell receptor beta chain was obtained from a study of blood T cell repertoires in COVID-19. Assay used: immunoSEQ multiplex PCR; TCRdb lists only in-frame clones, some missing. The sample holds 130,000 to 150,000 clones; about 79% are singletons and the top ten take roughly 9.2%. Symptom resolution, clearance, or two negative PCRs marked the recovered donors of Cohort 3. The TCR comes from a man aged 45-65 years who had recovered from COVID-19. The sequenced sample consisted of PBMCs or T cells enriched from blood (not recorded which).

CDR3 coding DNA: TGTGCCAGCAGTGATATATGGGGCCGACGGGTCGACACAGATACGCAGTATTTT. Translation gives CASSDIWGRRVDTDTQYF. The chain is built from TRBV6-2 or TRBV6-3 and TRBJ2-3; D perhaps matches TRBD1 (5 bases). V was pared by 5 bases and J by 2 bases, with 23 bases between. Per germline, CDR1 MNHEY and CDR2 SVGEGT. This CDR3 region has 18 residues.